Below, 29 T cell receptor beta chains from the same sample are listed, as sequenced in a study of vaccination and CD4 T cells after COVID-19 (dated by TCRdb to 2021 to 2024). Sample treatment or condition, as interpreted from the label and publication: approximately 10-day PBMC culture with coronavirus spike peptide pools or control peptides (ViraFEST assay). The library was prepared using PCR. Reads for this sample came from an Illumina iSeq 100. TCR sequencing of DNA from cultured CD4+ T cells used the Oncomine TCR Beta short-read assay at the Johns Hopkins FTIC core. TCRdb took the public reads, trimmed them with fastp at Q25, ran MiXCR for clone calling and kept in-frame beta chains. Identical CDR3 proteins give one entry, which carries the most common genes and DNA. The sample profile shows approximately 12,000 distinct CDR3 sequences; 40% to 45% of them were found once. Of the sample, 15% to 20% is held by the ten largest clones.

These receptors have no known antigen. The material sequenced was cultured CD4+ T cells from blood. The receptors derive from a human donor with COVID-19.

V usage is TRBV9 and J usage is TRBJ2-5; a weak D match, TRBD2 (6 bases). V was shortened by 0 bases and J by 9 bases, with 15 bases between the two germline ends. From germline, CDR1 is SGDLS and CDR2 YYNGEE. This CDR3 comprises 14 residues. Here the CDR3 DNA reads TGTGCCAGCAGCGTAGCTTGGGGGGAGAGGCCCCAGTACTTC. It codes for CASSVAWGERPQYF.

DNA of the CDR3: TGTGCCAGCAGCCAAGCGGATCTGGAGTGGAAGAATGAGCAGTTCTTC. Translated, it gives CASSQADLEWKNEQFF. This chain joins TRBV4-2 and TRBJ2-1; the D is unclear. CDR1 and CDR2 (germline): LGHNA, YNFKEQ. The CDR3 is made up of 16 amino acids. V was pared by 1 base and J by 7 bases, with 17 bases between.

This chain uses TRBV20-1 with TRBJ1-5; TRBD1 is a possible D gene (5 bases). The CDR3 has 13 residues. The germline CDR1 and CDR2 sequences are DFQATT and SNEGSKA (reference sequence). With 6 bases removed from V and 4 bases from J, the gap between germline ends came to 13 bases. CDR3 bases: TGCAGTGCGCTGGGGGGTAATAATCAGCCCCAGCATTTT. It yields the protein CSALGGNNQPQHF.

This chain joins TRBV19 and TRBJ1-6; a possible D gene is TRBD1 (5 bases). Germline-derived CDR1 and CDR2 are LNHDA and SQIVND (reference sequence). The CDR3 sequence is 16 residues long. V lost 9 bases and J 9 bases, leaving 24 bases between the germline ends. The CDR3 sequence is CASNPLSGTGGSPLHF. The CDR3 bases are TGTGCCAGCAACCCCTTGTCAGGCACAGGCGGTTCACCCCTCCACTTT.

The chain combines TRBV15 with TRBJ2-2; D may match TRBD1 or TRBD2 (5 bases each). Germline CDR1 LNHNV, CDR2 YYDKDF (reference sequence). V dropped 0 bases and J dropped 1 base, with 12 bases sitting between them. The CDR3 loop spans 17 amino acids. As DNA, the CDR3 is TGTGCCACCAGCAGAGATCGGGGCCGCGAGAACACCGGGGAGCTGTTTTTT. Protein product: CATSRDRGRENTGELFF.

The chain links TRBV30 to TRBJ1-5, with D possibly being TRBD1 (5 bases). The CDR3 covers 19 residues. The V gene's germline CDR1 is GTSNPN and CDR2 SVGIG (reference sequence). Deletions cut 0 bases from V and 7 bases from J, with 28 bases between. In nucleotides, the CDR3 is TGTGCCTGGAGTGTACCGGACACGTGGAGAATAAGGGGTGCGCAGCCCCAGCATTTT. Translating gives CAWSVPDTWRIRGAQPQHF.

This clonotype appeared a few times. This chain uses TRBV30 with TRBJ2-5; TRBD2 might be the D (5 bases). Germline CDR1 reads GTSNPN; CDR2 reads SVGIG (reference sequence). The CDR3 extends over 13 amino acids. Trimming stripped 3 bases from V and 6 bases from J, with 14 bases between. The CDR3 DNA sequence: TGTGCCTGGAGCGATGGAGCGGCAAAGACCCAGTACTTC. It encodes CAWSDGAAKTQYF.

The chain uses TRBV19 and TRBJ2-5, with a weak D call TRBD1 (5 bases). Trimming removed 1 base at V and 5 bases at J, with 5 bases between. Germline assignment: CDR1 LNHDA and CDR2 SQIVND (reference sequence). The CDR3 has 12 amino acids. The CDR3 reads CASSIAGETQYF. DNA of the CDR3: TGTGCCAGTAGTATAGCAGGGGAGACCCAGTACTTC.

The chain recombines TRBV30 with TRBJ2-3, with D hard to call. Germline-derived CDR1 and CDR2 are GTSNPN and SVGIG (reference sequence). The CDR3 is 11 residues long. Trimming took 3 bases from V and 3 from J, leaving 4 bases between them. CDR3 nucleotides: TGTGCCTGGAGAGCTACAGATACGCAGTATTTT. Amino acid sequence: CAWRATDTQYF.

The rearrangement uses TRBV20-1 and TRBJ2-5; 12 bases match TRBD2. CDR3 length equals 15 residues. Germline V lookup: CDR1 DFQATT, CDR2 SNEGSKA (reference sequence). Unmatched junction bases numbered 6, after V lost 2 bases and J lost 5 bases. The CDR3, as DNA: TGCAGTGCTAGACTAGCGGGGGGGCTGGGGGAGACCCAGTACTTC. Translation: CSARLAGGLGETQYF.

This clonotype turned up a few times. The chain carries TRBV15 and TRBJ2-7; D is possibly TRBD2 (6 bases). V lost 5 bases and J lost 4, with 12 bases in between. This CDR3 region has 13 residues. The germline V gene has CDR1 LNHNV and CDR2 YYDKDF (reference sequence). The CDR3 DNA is TGTGCCACCAGCTTGGCGGGGACGTACGAGCAGTACTTC. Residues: CATSLAGTYEQYF. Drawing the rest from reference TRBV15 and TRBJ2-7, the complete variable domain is DAMVIQNPRYQVTQFGKPVTLSCSQTLNHNVMYWYQQKSSQAPKLLFHYYDKDFNNEADTPDNFQSRRPNTSFCFLDIRSPGLGDTAMYLCATSLAGTYEQYFGPGTRLTVT.

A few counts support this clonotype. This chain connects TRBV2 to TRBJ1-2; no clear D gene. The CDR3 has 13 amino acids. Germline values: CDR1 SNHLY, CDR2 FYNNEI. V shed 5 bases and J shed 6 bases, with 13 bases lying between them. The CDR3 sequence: CASSPTKFDGYTF. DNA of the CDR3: TGTGCCAGCAGTCCGACAAAGTTCGATGGCTACACCTTC.

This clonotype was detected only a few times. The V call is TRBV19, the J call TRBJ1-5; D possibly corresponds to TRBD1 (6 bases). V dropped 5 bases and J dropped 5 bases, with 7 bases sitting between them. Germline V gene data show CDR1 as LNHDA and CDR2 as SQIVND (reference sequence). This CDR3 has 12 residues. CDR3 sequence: CASSHRDQPQHF. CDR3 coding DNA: TGTGCCAGTAGTCACAGGGATCAGCCCCAGCATTTT.

CDR3 amino acids: CASSEASGIRTF. The DNA for the CDR3 is TGTGCCAGCAGTGAAGCTTCCGGGATCCGAACCTTC. The chain uses TRBV6-1 and TRBJ1-2; no definite D call. This CDR3 has 12 residues. The V end was cut by 0 bases, the J end by 14 bases, with 13 bases between. Germline CDR1 reads MNHNS; CDR2 reads SASEGT.

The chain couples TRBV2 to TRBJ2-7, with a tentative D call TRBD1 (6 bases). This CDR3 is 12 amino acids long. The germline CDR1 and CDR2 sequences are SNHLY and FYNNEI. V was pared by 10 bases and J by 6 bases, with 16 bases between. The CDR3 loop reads CATVVGDIEQYF. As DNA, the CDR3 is TGTGCCACCGTTGTAGGGGACATCGAGCAGTACTTC.

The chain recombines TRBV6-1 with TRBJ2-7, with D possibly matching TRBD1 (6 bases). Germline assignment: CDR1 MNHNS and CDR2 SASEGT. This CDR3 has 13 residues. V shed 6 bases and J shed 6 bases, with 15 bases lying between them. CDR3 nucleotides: TGTGCCAGCAGACGCAGGGGTTATAGCGAGCAGTACTTC. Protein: CASRRRGYSEQYF.

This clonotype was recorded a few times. CDR3 nucleotide sequence: TGTGCCAGTAGTATCAGGGCCTCGAACACCGGGGAGCTGTTTTTT. Protein product: CASSIRASNTGELFF. The chain employs TRBV19 and TRBJ2-2; tentative D call: TRBD1 (5 bases). Trimming took 3 bases from V and 0 from J, leaving 8 bases between them. Germline V CDR1 and CDR2: LNHDA, SQIVND (reference sequence). This CDR3 has 15 residues.

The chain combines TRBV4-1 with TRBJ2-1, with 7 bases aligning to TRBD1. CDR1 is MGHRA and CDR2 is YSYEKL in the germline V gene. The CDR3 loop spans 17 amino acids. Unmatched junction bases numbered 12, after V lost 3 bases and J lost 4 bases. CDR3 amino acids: CASSHYLVGQNYNEQFF. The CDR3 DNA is TGCGCCAGCAGCCACTACCTGGTGGGACAGAATTACAATGAGCAGTTCTTC.

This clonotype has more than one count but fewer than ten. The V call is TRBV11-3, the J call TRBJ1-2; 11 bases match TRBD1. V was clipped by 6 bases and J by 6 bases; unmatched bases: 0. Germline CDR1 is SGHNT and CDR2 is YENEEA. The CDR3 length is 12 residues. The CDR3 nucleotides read TGTGCCAGCAGGGGACAGGGGGATGGCTACACCTTC. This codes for CASRGQGDGYTF. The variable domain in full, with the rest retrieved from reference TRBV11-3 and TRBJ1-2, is EAGVVQSPRYKIIEKKQPVAFWCNPISGHNTLYWYLQNLGQGPELLIRYENEEAVDDSQLPKDRFSAERLKGVDSTLKIQPAELGDSAVYLCASRGQGDGYTFGSGTRLTVV.

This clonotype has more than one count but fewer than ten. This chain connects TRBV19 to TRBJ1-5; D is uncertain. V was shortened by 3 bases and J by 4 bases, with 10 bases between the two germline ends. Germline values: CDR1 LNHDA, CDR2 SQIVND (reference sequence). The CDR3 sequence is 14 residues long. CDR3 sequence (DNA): TGTGCCAGTAGTATGATGCAAAGGAATCAGCCCCAGCATTTT. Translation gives CASSMMQRNQPQHF.

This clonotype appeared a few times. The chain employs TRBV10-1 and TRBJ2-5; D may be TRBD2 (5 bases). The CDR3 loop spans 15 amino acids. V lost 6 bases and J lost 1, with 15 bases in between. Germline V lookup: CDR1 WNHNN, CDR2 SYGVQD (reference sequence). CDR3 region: CASSSGVVGQETQYF. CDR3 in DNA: TGCGCCAGCAGCAGCGGTGTGGTGGGCCAAGAGACCCAGTACTTC.

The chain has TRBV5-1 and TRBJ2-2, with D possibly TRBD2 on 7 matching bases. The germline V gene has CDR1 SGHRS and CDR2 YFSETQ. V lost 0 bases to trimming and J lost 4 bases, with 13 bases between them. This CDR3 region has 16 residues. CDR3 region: CASSLEARGPTGELFF. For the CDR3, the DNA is TGCGCCAGCAGCTTGGAGGCGCGGGGGCCCACCGGGGAGCTGTTTTTT. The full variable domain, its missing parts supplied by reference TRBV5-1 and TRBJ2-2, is KAGVTQTPRYLIKTRGQQVTLSCSPISGHRSVSWYQQTPGQGLQFLFEYFSETQRNKGNFPGRFSGRQFSNSRSEMNVSTLELGDSALYLCASSLEARGPTGELFFGEGSRLTVL.

CDR3 loop: CASSKLVIGELFF. The CDR3 nucleotides read TGTGCCAGCAGCAAACTAGTAATCGGGGAGCTGTTTTTT. The chain combines TRBV21-1 with TRBJ2-2; TRBD2 was called by the table and not checked on the DNA. TRBV21-1 is marked as a pseudogene. The CDR3 is made up of 13 amino acids.

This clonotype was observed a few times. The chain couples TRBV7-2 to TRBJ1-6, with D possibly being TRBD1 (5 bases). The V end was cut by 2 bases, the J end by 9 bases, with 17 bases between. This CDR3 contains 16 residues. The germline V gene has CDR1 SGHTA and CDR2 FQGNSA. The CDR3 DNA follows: TGTGCCAGCAGCTTATATTTGAGGGCAGGGATTTCACCCCTCCACTTT. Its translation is CASSLYLRAGISPLHF.

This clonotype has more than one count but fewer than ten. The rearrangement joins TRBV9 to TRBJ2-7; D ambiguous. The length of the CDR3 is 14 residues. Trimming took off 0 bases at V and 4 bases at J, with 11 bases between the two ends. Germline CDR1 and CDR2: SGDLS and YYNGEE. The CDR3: CASSVAIGKYEQYF. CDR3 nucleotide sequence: TGTGCCAGCAGCGTAGCAATAGGAAAATACGAGCAGTACTTC.

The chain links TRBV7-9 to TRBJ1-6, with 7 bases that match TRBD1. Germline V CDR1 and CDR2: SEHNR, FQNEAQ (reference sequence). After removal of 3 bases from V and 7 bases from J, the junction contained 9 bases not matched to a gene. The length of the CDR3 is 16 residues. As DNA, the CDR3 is TGTGCCAGCAGCTTGGACATACAGGGGAGCAATTCACCCCTCCACTTT. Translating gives CASSLDIQGSNSPLHF.

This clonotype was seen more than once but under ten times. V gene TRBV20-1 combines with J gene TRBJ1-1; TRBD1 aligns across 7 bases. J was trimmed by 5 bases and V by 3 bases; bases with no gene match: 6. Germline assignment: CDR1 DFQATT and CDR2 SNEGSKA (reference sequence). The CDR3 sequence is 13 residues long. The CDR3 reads CSARQTGSTEAFF. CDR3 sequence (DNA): TGCAGTGCTAGGCAGACAGGGAGTACTGAAGCTTTCTTT.

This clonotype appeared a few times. The CDR3 loop reads CAWGTGGNIQYF. CDR3 in DNA: TGTGCCTGGGGGACAGGCGGTAACATTCAGTACTTC. The J gene is TRBJ2-4, the V gene TRBV30; 8 bases align to TRBD1. The trim removed 5 bases at V and 7 bases at J, leaving 4 bases unmatched. CDR1 is GTSNPN and CDR2 is SVGIG in the germline V gene (reference sequence). The CDR3 is 12 amino acids.

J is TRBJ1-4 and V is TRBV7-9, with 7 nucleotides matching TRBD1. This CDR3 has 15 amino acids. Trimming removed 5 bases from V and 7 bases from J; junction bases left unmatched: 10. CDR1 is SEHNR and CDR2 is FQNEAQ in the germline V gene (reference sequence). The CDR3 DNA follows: TGTGCCAGCAGCGGGGAAGGGGGCGGTGGTGAAAAACTGTTTTTT. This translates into CASSGEGGGGEKLFF. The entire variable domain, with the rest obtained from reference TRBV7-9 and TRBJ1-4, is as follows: DTGVSQNPRHKITKRGQNVTFRCDPISEHNRLYWYRQTLGQGPEFLTYFQNEAQLEKSRLLSDRFSAERPKGSFSTLEIQRTEQGDSAMYLCASSGEGGGGEKLFFGSGTQLSVL.